Each of the 10 T cell receptor beta chains below was sequenced from the same sample in a study of T cell repertoires in cytomegalovirus infection. These TCRs are of unknown antigen specificity. One entry per CDR3 protein results from TCRdb running MiXCR on the reads. Of about 570,000 distinct CDR3 sequences listed, around 40% are singletons. The sequenced sample was cultured PBMCs, obtained from culture after CMV antigen stimulation. The receptors were gathered from a human donor in good health (CMV status not recorded). Some clones in this sample may be carry-over from other donors' samples.

This clonotype was found a few times. The chain employs TRBV7-2 and TRBJ2-5, with 8 bases matching TRBD2. The germline V gene encodes CDR1 SGHTA and CDR2 FQGNSA. V lost 0 bases and J lost 5; bases outside the gene matches: 5. CDR3 length equals 15 residues. The DNA for the CDR3 is TGTGCCAGCAGCTTAGCGAGAGGACTAGCCGAGACCCAGTACTTC. Protein product: CASSLARGLAETQYF.

The sample holds one count of this clonotype. The CDR3 spells CASSPAGAGGMYEQYF. In DNA, the CDR3 is TGCGCCAGCAGCCCGGCAGGGGCCGGGGGAATGTACGAGCAGTACTTC. The chain is built from TRBV5-1 and TRBJ2-7; D possibly uses TRBD1 or TRBD2 (6 bases each). The CDR3 has 16 amino acids. Trimming removed 4 bases at V and 4 bases at J, with 21 bases between. Germline-derived CDR1 and CDR2 are SGHRS and YFSETQ.

The sample holds one count of this clonotype. J is TRBJ1-5 and V is TRBV7-2; no firm D call. CDR1 and CDR2 (germline): SGHTA, FQGNSA. V shed 3 bases and J shed 8 bases, with 11 bases lying between them. The CDR3 has 13 residues. The CDR3 nucleotides read TGTGCCAGCAGCTTTATTGAGCGTGAGCCCCAGCATTTT. Its translation is CASSFIEREPQHF.

Details on this clonotype: A much larger clonotype is one base distant, so this may be a read error. The V gene is TRBV28, the J gene TRBJ1-1; maybe TRBD1 (6 bases). The CDR3 runs to 14 residues. Per the germline V gene, CDR1 is MDHEN and CDR2 is SYDVKM. The CDR3 bases are TGTGCCAGCAGTGAGCCGGGGGCCCACACTAAAGCTTTCTTT. Protein product: CASSEPGAHTKAFF.

Regarding this clonotype: A junction boundary mismatches the germline segment, possibly from a read error. The chain employs TRBV19 and TRBJ1-5; perhaps TRBD1 as D (6 bases). Germline V gives CDR1 LNHDA, CDR2 SQIVND (reference sequence). This CDR3 has 13 amino acids. CDR3: CATSGTRDQPQHF. The CDR3 DNA reads as TGTGCCACTAGTGGGACACGGGATCAGCCCCAGCATTTT.

V is TRBV2 and J is TRBJ1-4; D perhaps matches TRBD1 (5 bases). The V end was cut by 5 bases, the J end by 5 bases, with 12 bases between. The V gene's germline CDR1 is SNHLY and CDR2 FYNNEI. This CDR3 region has 14 residues. The CDR3 bases are TGTGCCAGCAGTCTGACAGCGATAAATGAAAAACTGTTTTTT. This gives the protein CASSLTAINEKLFF.

The chain uses TRBV4-3 and TRBJ1-2; D remains ambiguous. CDR1 and CDR2 from the germline V gene are LGHNA and YSLEER. The CDR3 length is 13 residues. V gave up 0 bases and J gave up 3 bases, with 5 bases separating them. The CDR3 reads CASSQESDYGYTF. Here the CDR3 DNA reads TGCGCCAGCAGCCAAGAATCGGACTATGGCTACACCTTC.

The V and J genes are TRBV5-1 and TRBJ2-7, with unresolved D. This CDR3 contains 13 residues. Trimming took 0 bases from V and 4 from J, leaving 8 bases between them. Germline CDR1 is SGHRS and CDR2 is YFSETQ. DNA for the CDR3: TGCGCCAGCAGCTTGGATAGGATTTACGAGCAGTACTTC. Translating gives CASSLDRIYEQYF.

The chain is built from TRBV7-2 and TRBJ2-5; D gene unclear. The CDR3 is made up of 13 amino acids. Germline V gene lookup returns CDR1 SGHTA and CDR2 FQGNSA. The V and J ends lost 4 bases and 1 base respectively, with 7 bases between them. CDR3: CASSSWTQETQYF. The CDR3 DNA is TGTGCCAGCAGCTCCTGGACCCAAGAGACCCAGTACTTC.

The chain joins TRBV7-9 to TRBJ2-1; 8 nucleotides line up with TRBD2. V dropped 3 bases and J dropped 9; count of bases not matched to a gene: 7. This CDR3 contains 14 residues. Germline V lookup: CDR1 SEHNR, CDR2 FQNEAQ (reference sequence). CDR3 nucleotides: TGTGCCAGCAGCTTGTCGAACGGGAGGGGTGAGCAGTTCTTC. Encoded protein: CASSLSNGRGEQFF.